This entry concerns a single T cell receptor beta chain. Its antigen remains unidentified. Base qualities were left out, and no much larger clone turns up one base away. In total, 630 or so healthy bone marrow donors made up the cohort. Cohort members were all nominally healthy when sampled, although unrecorded immune exposures were likely present. The donor was CMV seronegative and belonged to the group of 352 seronegative cohort members. Each donor provided a peripheral blood sample, and peripheral blood mononuclear cells were used for TCR beta sequencing. The Qiagen DNeasy Blood Extraction Kit was used to extract genomic DNA from the blood cell samples. This sample is part of a study of cytomegalovirus exposure and HLA in healthy donors (dated by TCRdb to the late 2010s). About the investigation overall: In an earlier analysis of several hundred of the donors, less than 350 Gb of sequence data and some 100 million unique TCR beta sequences from 150 million to 200 million T cells were reported. The study aimed to test whether cataloging public T cell receptors could reveal signatures of past pathogen exposure. Every repertoire in the discovery cohort had been generated on one and the same sequencing platform. A separate validation cohort of about 110 different subjects was used in addition to the 666-subject first cohort. Both class I and class II loci were covered by HLA typing, at four-digit resolution. To predict cytomegalovirus infection status, the study brought together high-throughput TCR immunosequencing, statistical association of individual TCRs with disease status, and machine learning. Roughly 5 DR-DQ haplotypes were handled as single units for association and clustering, since linkage in the cohort was strong. Alongside the repertoire data, information on donor age, sex, ethnicity and CMV serostatus was compiled. To study patterns of TCR occurrence, a later analysis re-analyzed previously published TCR beta repertoires from just over 650 donors and added high-resolution HLA genotyping. An early release covering over 500 HLA-typed donors comprised approximately 290 gigabases of sequencing data and around 85 million unique TCR sequences. A later genetic analysis used genome-wide SNP genotypes for about 55% of the 666 donors, treating that subset as a discovery cohort. On average, 235,054 unique TCR beta nucleotide sequences were sequenced per donor among several hundred genotyped donors of the cohort, with roughly 18% of those sequences being non-productive. Using immunosequencing, the study profiled T cell repertoires from around 670 subjects and related those repertoires to cytomegalovirus serostatus. In the later analysis, no new phenotypic data were used to find candidate immune exposures; instead, reliance was placed on TCR beta sequences and their occurrence across donors. An earlier analysis of some 600 of the donors applied high-throughput TCR beta sequencing to assess whether each TCR beta V gene segment acted as functional or pseudogenic. Among the roughly 400 genotyped donors, about 85% belonged to the genetic ancestry cluster associated with self-reported Caucasian donors. The number of donors typed differed by locus, with about 629-640 for A, B, C, DRB1 and DQB1, roughly 520 for DQA1, nearly 610 for DPA1, and some 440 for DPB1.

Points the paper makes about the study in general: When HLA alleles, especially DR and DQ, strongly co-occurred, attributing TCR associations to individual alleles was difficult. Three of the identified cytomegalovirus-associated TCR beta chains were confirmed in vitro to be specific for cytomegalovirus antigens. In an earlier analysis of fewer than 750 of the donors, most TCR beta V segments were observed in productive rearrangements about 87% or about 30% of the time, broadly matching IMGT annotations. A later analysis associated approximately 17,000 TCR beta sequences with specific HLA alleles at a false discovery rate of 0.05. A cluster of highly shared sequence variants was judged likely to represent a technical artifact of the sequencing pipeline. Most TCR sequences were seen in very few donors, while some public TCRs were found in many individuals. The authors suggested that the approach could potentially be extended to other disease states and immunological phenotypes. In this cohort, only TCR beta chains were sequenced, and detectable features were limited by the absence of alpha or paired-chain data. The only immune exposure information available for the cohort was CMV serostatus. Most CMV-associated TCR beta chains appeared to be HLA-restricted in a later analysis, and the HLA associations seemed to be driven largely by CMV exposure. A later genetic analysis associated a missense DCLRE1C variant with V-gene and J-gene trimming of TCR beta chains, and an independent cohort replicated the association. A further reported finding was that TCR beta sequences accurately predicted the HLA-A and HLA-B alleles for most subjects in the first cohort. Linkage disequilibrium might explain the correlated functional status among segregating V segments, but an unknown experimental factor could not be excluded. A later analysis found that HLA-associated TCR beta chains were more clonally expanded and had lower generation probabilities than equally common non-associated chains. The classifier was reported to diagnose cytomegalovirus status with high specificity and sensitivity in both the original cohort and the validation cohort. In a later analysis, TCR association rates were found to vary across HLA loci, with the most associated TCRs seen for DRB1 alleles and the fewest for HLA-C alleles. Because HLA typing was unavailable for some donors at each locus, only the typed subset was used in association tests. Compared with the approximately 710-donor mean, donors in an Asian-associated ancestry cluster had fewer N-insertions in productive TCRs, according to a later genetic analysis. Because counts were too low, fewer than 20 rarely observed V segments, including chromosome 9 orphons, were excluded from the earlier analysis of 587 of the donors. According to a later analysis, parvovirus B19, influenza, CMV and Epstein-Barr virus appeared linked to several top co-occurrence clusters. The study listed 150 to 200 TCR beta chains as associated with cytomegalovirus. The presence/absence analyses assumed that sequencing depth was roughly uniform across donors, and that assumption may not be true. Because the 87-base-pair reads could not distinguish some IMGT-functional V segments, including TRBV6-2 and TRBV6-3, those segments were excluded.

Libraries were constructed by the immunoSEQ multiplex PCR assay. A mixture of 60 forward primers for TCR Vbeta segments and 13 reverse primers for TCR Jbeta segments was used in the multiplex PCR. The CDR3 region of rearranged TCR beta genes was amplified from genomic DNA by a multiplex PCR assay. The amplified TCR beta libraries were sequenced on the Illumina HiSeq System as 87-base-pair reads. Concerning the study's data processing: A later analysis tallied 75 million to 85 million unique TCR beta chains across the approximately 670 repertoires, and roughly 11 million of those chains were shared by two or more donors. A nearest-neighbor algorithm error-corrected the raw reads and collapsed the reads into unique sequences, merging closely related sequences to remove PCR and sequencing errors. To assign V, D and J gene segments, CDR3 sequences were aligned to IMGT reference sequences. For a sequence to be retained, at least a six-nucleotide match to both a V gene segment and a J gene segment was required. A rearrangement counted as productive if the CDR3 had no stop codons and remained in frame with V and J, and every other rearrangement counted as non-productive. CDR3 was defined by IMGT convention, running from the second conserved V-encoded cysteine to the conserved J-encoded phenylalanine. Sequences without an unambiguous match to a single V gene segment were excluded from the earlier analysis of approximately 600 of the donors. An earlier analysis of over 450 of the donors classified V segments as functional when productive rearrangements were above 56.7% and as segregating when the standard deviation between donors was above 5%. A statistical classification framework was built to diagnose cytomegalovirus status from the catalog of TCR beta chain sequences. In a later analysis, V and J genes were assigned by comparing TCR nucleotide sequences against IMGT/GENE-DB human TR gene sequences. The TCRdist pipeline was used in a later analysis to assign CDR3 sequences and most-parsimonious VDJ recombination scenarios. In a later analysis, each TCR beta chain was defined by its CDR3 amino acid sequence together with its V-gene family, and reads without a unique V-gene family were excluded. To address suspected cross-contamination and a sequencing artifact, a later analysis removed roughly 640 highly shared, low-generation-probability nucleotide sequences. For each public chain, a later analysis derived a clonal expansion index from normalized ranks of inferred template counts within each repertoire. In a later analysis, generation probabilities were computed using a VDJ recombination model fitted to out-of-frame rearrangements, and the results were checked against IGoR. In a later analysis, TCR-TCR, TCR-HLA and TCR-CMV co-occurrence was scored with hypergeometric tests, and a repertoire-size bias correction was applied to TCR pairs. False discovery rates were estimated in a later analysis by permuting HLA or CMV assignments 20 times. In a later analysis, co-occurring TCRs were grouped using DBSCAN, with TCRdist sequence similarity added in when clustering inside HLA-allele-positive subsets. Repertoires with fewer than 30,000 or more than 120,000 public chains were left out of co-occurrence clustering, as were about 5 repertoires with anomalous nucleotide sharing. Held by TCRdb, this immuneACCESS table contains in-frame sequences only and omits some clones. Under half of the omission traces to an unresolved V gene where checked; the cause of the rest is unknown. V, J and clone size were drawn from that table, and D and trimming were deduced from the DNA. The sample contains about 93,000 clones, approximately 83% of them found a single time. Jointly, the top ten make up approximately 3.8% of the sample.

Here V drops 2 bases and J drops 8 bases, and the junction holds 9 bases not matched to any gene. From the cysteine up to the phenylalanine, the CDR3 has a length of 15 residues. The only DNA kept is the CDR3, 45 bases in frame from the first base. Looking up the germline V gene yields CDR1 MGHDK and CDR2 SYGVNS. Sequenced material: PBMCs. This clonotype originated in a man aged 45-60 years in good health and CMV-seronegative. Recombination linked TRBV25-1 to TRBJ2-1; the junction holds 7 bases that match TRBD2. In nucleotide form, the sequence is TGTGCCAGCAGTGAAAGGGCGGGAGACGTGGATGAGCAGTTCTTC. Translation gives CASSERAGDVDEQFF.